This T cell receptor (beta chain) was sequenced for a study of neoadjuvant nivolumab and ipilimumab in lung cancer. Some clones are missing from TCRdb's copy, which holds only in-frame ones; the method was immunoSEQ multiplex PCR. Seen here are about 26,000 clones, 75% to 90% observed once, and the top ten hold over 8%. The V gene end was trimmed by 5 bases and the J gene end by 3 bases; junction bases not matched to a gene: 7. This CDR3 has 14 amino acids. Germline V gene data show CDR1 as SGHNT and CDR2 as YENEEA. About this clone: Antigen specificity is unknown.

The study's findings and limits: TCR richness and clonality were higher in tumors than adjacent uninvolved lung.

The chain couples TRBV11-3 to TRBJ2-7, with 7 positions matching TRBD1. This material consisted of tumor tissue, taken after neoadjuvant nivolumab, alone or with ipilimumab, at or shortly before surgery. The TCR was taken from an adult with non-small cell lung cancer. CDR3 loop: CASSDPGQLYEQYF. CDR3 sequence (DNA): TGTGCCAGCAGCGATCCGGGACAGCTCTACGAGCAGTACTTC.